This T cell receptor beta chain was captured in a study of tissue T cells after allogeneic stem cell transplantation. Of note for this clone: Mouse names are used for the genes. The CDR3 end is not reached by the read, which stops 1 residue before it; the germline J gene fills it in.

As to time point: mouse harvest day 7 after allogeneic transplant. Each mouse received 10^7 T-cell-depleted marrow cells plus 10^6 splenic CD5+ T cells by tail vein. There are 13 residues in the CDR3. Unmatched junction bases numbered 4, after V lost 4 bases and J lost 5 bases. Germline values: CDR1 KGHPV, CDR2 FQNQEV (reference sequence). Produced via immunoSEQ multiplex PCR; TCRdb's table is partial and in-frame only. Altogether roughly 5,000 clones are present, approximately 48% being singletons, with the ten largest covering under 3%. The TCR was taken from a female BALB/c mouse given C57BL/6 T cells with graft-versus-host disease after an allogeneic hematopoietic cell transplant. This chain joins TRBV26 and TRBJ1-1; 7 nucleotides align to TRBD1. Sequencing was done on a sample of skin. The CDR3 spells CASSRQGGTEVFF. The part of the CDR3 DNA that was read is TGTGCCAGCAGTCGGCAGGGGGGAACAGAAGTCTTC.